What follows describes a single TCR beta chain. As yet, its antigen is unknown. This sample stems from a study of tumor and adjacent non-tumor tissue in lung cancer. As for the study in general: Histology: about a dozen adenocarcinoma, a couple of squamous cell carcinoma, 1 small cell lung cancer. Study-wide results and caveats: Significantly higher TCR diversity was found in tumor than normal lung. Top 100 clones took a larger repertoire share in normal lung.

The template was RNA from unsorted bulk tissue. Trimming took 7 bases from V and 6 from J; bases not matched to a gene: 15. This CDR3 is 15 amino acids long. CDR1 is SQVTM and CDR2 is ANQGSEA in the germline V gene. TCRbeta libraries were built with three rounds of nested PCR, modified from ARM-PCR. TCRdb re-called the multiplex PCR reads through MiXCR, storing one row per CDR3 protein. This sample has approximately 76,000 distinct CDR3 sequences; around 70% occur once, and the top ten carry 10% to 15%. The sequenced sample was lung tumor tissue. V is TRBV29-1 and J is TRBJ1-1; the match to TRBD1 covers 9 bases. This TCR was sampled from a woman in her seventies with non-small cell lung cancer. CDR3 amino acids: CSDRRDRDEEAEAFF. CDR3 coding DNA: TGCAGCGATAGACGGGACAGGGACGAGGAAGCTGAAGCTTTCTTT.